What follows are 32 T cell receptor beta chains derived from one specimen sequenced in a study of blood T cell repertoires in COVID-19. Assay used: immunoSEQ multiplex PCR; TCRdb lists only in-frame clones, some missing. The data show around 90,000 clones, around 94% seen once. The sequenced sample was peripheral blood. The receptors originated from a woman aged 55-70 years with active COVID-19.

This chain links TRBV6-5 with TRBJ1-2; D gene unclear. V was cut by 2 bases and J by 7 bases, with 11 bases left in between. Germline V CDR1 and CDR2: MNHEY, SVGAGI. This CDR3 has 13 residues. CDR3 nucleotides: TGTGCCAGCAGTTACCGGAGGGAGGGTGGCTACACCTTC. This translates into CASSYRREGGYTF.

V is TRBV6-5 and J is TRBJ1-5; perhaps TRBD1 as D (6 bases). This CDR3 is built from 14 residues. Trimming shortened V by 5 bases and J by 3 bases, and 11 bases separated the two germline ends. The germline V gene encodes CDR1 MNHEY and CDR2 SVGAGI. The DNA for the CDR3 is TGTGCCAGCAGTCAGACAGGCTACAATCAGCCCCAGCATTTT. Its translation is CASSQTGYNQPQHF.

The rearrangement uses TRBV7-9 and TRBJ2-7, with TRBD2 as a possible D gene (7 bases). Germline CDR1 reads SEHNR; CDR2 reads FQNEAQ (reference sequence). This CDR3 contains 15 residues. Trimming left V 1 base short and J 2 bases short, with 12 bases between. The CDR3 sequence: CASSLVQGGTYEQYF. The CDR3 bases are TGTGCCAGCAGCTTAGTACAGGGAGGGACCTACGAGCAGTACTTC.

This chain joins TRBV18 and TRBJ1-2; TRBD1 matches at 12 bases. The V gene's germline CDR1 is KGHSH and CDR2 LQKENI. The CDR3 length is 17 residues. J was trimmed by 3 bases and V by 2 bases; bases with no gene match: 7. The CDR3 sequence: CASSPGDRGLSDYGYTF. The CDR3 DNA follows: TGTGCCAGCTCACCAGGGGACAGGGGGCTTTCTGACTATGGCTACACCTTC.

This rearrangement joins TRBV10-3 to TRBJ2-7, with 7 bases matching TRBD1. The CDR3 runs to 15 residues. Germline CDR1 is ENHRY and CDR2 is SYGVKD. The V gene end was trimmed by 5 bases and the J gene end by 0 bases; junction bases not matched to a gene: 7. CDR3: CAISRTGSTSYEQYF. The CDR3 nucleotides read TGTGCCATCAGTCGGACAGGATCGACCTCCTACGAGCAGTACTTC.

The V gene is TRBV6-6, the J gene TRBJ1-1; D unclear. V lost 3 bases, J lost 1 base, and 3 bases lay in between. CDR1 and CDR2 (germline): MNHNY, SVGAGI (reference sequence). The CDR3 is made up of 12 amino acids. The CDR3 here is CASSYKNTEAFF. CDR3 nucleotide sequence: TGTGCCAGCAGTTATAAGAACACTGAAGCTTTCTTT.

The V and J genes are TRBV7-7 and TRBJ2-7, with 10 bases fitting TRBD2. The V gene end was trimmed by 1 base and the J gene end by 7 bases; junction bases not matched to a gene: 4. The CDR3 has 14 amino acids. Germline values: CDR1 SSHAT, CDR2 FNYEAQ (reference sequence). The DNA for the CDR3 is TGTGCCAGCAGCTTAGGGCTAGCGGGGGAAGAGCAGTACTTC. Encoded protein: CASSLGLAGEEQYF. The entire variable domain, with the rest obtained from reference TRBV7-7 and TRBJ2-7, is as follows: GAGVSQSPRYKVTKRGQDVTLRCDPISSHATLYWYQQALGQGPEFLTYFNYEAQPDKSGLPSDRFSAERPEGSISTLTIQRTEQRDSAMYRCASSLGLAGEEQYFGPGTRLTVT.

The chain joins TRBV5-6 to TRBJ2-7; a weak D match, TRBD2 (6 bases). Deletions cut 4 bases from V and 4 bases from J, with 18 bases between. Germline V gene data show CDR1 as SGHDT and CDR2 as YYEEEE. The CDR3 runs 15 residues. CDR3 nucleotide sequence: TGTGCCAGCAGCCGACCGGGGACTGGCGTTTACGAGCAGTACTTC. Amino acid sequence: CASSRPGTGVYEQYF.

This clone has a single count. This rearrangement joins TRBV6-6 to TRBJ2-7; the D is unclear. The CDR3 length is 16 residues. V lost 6 bases and J 3 bases, leaving 21 bases between the germline ends. From germline, CDR1 is MNHNY and CDR2 SVGAGI (reference sequence). The CDR3 here is CASSLSYFGSNYEQYF. DNA for the CDR3: TGTGCCAGCAGCCTCAGTTACTTCGGGTCTAACTACGAGCAGTACTTC.

This chain connects TRBV19 to TRBJ2-1; the match to TRBD2 covers 14 bases. Germline CDR1 and CDR2: LNHDA and SQIVND (reference sequence). The CDR3 runs to 18 residues. The junction had 16 bases not matched to a gene; V was cut back by 6 bases and J by 9 bases. Here the CDR3 reads CASSTRRGGLAGVGEQFF. CDR3 DNA: TGTGCCAGTAGCACCCGCCGAGGGGGACTAGCGGGAGTAGGTGAGCAGTTCTTC.

This clone appeared a few times. This chain joins TRBV7-2 and TRBJ2-3, with a tentative D call TRBD2 (8 bases). This CDR3 is built from 17 residues. V was clipped by 5 bases and J by 1 base, with 19 bases between them. CDR1 and CDR2 from the germline V gene are SGHTA and FQGNSA. The CDR3 DNA is TGTGCCAGCAGCATAGGGGGACTAGGGGGCGGCACAGATACGCAGTATTTT. Amino acid sequence: CASSIGGLGGGTDTQYF.

The V gene is TRBV7-2, the J gene TRBJ2-3; tentatively, D is TRBD2 (5 bases). The CDR3 has 14 amino acids. Germline loops: CDR1 SGHTA, CDR2 FQGNSA. V gave up 4 bases and J gave up 6 bases, with 14 bases separating them. The CDR3 is CASSWRYASDTQYF. The DNA of the CDR3 is TGTGCCAGCAGCTGGCGGTACGCTAGCGATACGCAGTATTTT.

The chain recombines TRBV6-5 with TRBJ2-1, with TRBD2 matching 12 bases. The CDR3 has 15 residues. With V trimmed by 6 bases and J by 6 bases, 6 bases remained unmatched. Germline lookup yields CDR1 MNHEY and CDR2 SVGAGI. CDR3 sequence: CASSPRGLAGNEQFF. The CDR3 DNA reads as TGTGCCAGCAGCCCACGGGGACTAGCGGGCAATGAGCAGTTCTTC.

The chain couples TRBV9 to TRBJ1-5; 9 nucleotides align to TRBD1. Germline CDR1 is SGDLS and CDR2 is YYNGEE. After removal of 3 bases from V and 3 bases from J, the junction contained 4 bases not matched to a gene. This CDR3 spans 15 amino acids. CDR3 DNA sequence: TGTGCCAGCAGCGCCGGGACAGGGCCCAATCAGCCCCAGCATTTT. It yields the protein CASSAGTGPNQPQHF.

J is TRBJ2-7 and V is TRBV2, with D perhaps matching TRBD1 (6 bases). CDR3 length: 16 residues. In germline, CDR1 is SNHLY, CDR2 FYNNEI. V dropped 10 bases and J dropped 1 base, with 23 bases sitting between them. CDR3: CAITKQGSDRSYEQYF. CDR3 in DNA: TGTGCCATCACCAAACAGGGCAGTGATAGGTCCTACGAGCAGTACTTC.

This chain joins TRBV30 and TRBJ2-7, with 11 bases lining up with TRBD2. V lost 3 bases to trimming and J lost 5 bases; unmatched junction nucleotides: 12. Germline lookup yields CDR1 GTSNPN and CDR2 SVGIG (reference sequence). The CDR3 is 16 residues long. CDR3 DNA sequence: TGTGCCTGGAGAGGGGCTAGCGGGAGGCCCAGAAACGAGCAGTACTTC. It translates to CAWRGASGRPRNEQYF.

V is TRBV4-1 and J is TRBJ2-7, with TRBD2 matching 11 bases. After removal of 3 bases from V and 0 bases from J, the junction contained 4 bases not matched to a gene. This CDR3 has 16 residues. CDR1 and CDR2 from the germline V gene are MGHRA and YSYEKL. CDR3 amino acids: CASSQRLAGSSYEQYF. For the CDR3, the DNA is TGCGCCAGCAGCCAGAGACTAGCGGGATCCTCCTACGAGCAGTACTTC.

The J gene is TRBJ2-1, the V gene TRBV28; D is perhaps TRBD2 (5 bases). Germline V gene lookup returns CDR1 MDHEN and CDR2 SYDVKM. The V gene lost 5 bases and the J gene lost 0 bases, with 11 bases spanning the gap. This CDR3 comprises 15 residues. CDR3 region: CASSERVSSYNEQFF. CDR3 DNA: TGTGCCAGCAGTGAGAGGGTGAGCTCCTACAATGAGCAGTTCTTC.

The sample holds one count of this clone. For the CDR3, the DNA is TGTGCCAGCAGGTCAAAAGTGGGGGCCGAAGATACGCAGTATTTT. It is translated as CASRSKVGAEDTQYF. The rearrangement joins TRBV5-4 to TRBJ2-3, with TRBD1 as a possible D gene (6 bases). There are 15 residues in the CDR3. Germline V CDR1 and CDR2: SGHNT, YYREEE (reference sequence). The V gene lost 5 bases and the J gene lost 5 bases, with 18 bases spanning the gap.

The V and J genes are TRBV19 and TRBJ2-6; a possible D gene is TRBD2 (6 bases). Looked up from germline, CDR1 is LNHDA and CDR2 is SQIVND (reference sequence). Between the trimmed V and J ends, which lost 5 bases and 0 bases, there was a span of 14 bases. This CDR3 contains 17 residues. The CDR3 region has the DNA TGTGCCAGTAGTCGGGGTAGCGGAAGCTCTGGGGCCAACGTCCTGACTTTC. Its protein is CASSRGSGSSGANVLTF.

This chain connects TRBV18 to TRBJ2-7; D may be TRBD1 (6 bases). V was pared by 5 bases and J by 2 bases, with 10 bases between. The CDR3 is 13 amino acids. Germline lookup yields CDR1 KGHSH and CDR2 LQKENI. CDR3 in DNA: TGTGCCAGCTCAGCTGGACAGACCTACGAGCAGTACTTC. Translating gives CASSAGQTYEQYF.

The rearrangement links TRBV6-5 to TRBJ2-5, with D perhaps matching TRBD1 (6 bases). Trimming stripped 6 bases from V and 2 bases from J, with 13 bases between. CDR3 length: 14 residues. Germline CDR1 and CDR2: MNHEY and SVGAGI. The CDR3 DNA follows: TGTGCCAGCAGATCCGGGACAACACAAGAGACCCAGTACTTC. It encodes CASRSGTTQETQYF.

This clone was counted between two and nine times. V gene TRBV5-6 combines with J gene TRBJ2-7, with 8 bases lining up with TRBD2. Germline CDR1 is SGHDT and CDR2 is YYEEEE. J lost 6 bases, V lost 0 bases, and 5 bases had no gene match. The CDR3 is 14 amino acids. CDR3 residues: CASSLDREGGEQYF. The CDR3 DNA reads as TGTGCCAGCAGCTTGGATCGGGAGGGCGGCGAGCAGTACTTC.

This rearrangement joins TRBV7-7 to TRBJ2-2; weak D call: TRBD1 (5 bases). The length of the CDR3 is 14 residues. Germline values: CDR1 SSHAT, CDR2 FNYEAQ (reference sequence). The V end was cut by 5 bases, the J end by 6 bases, with 13 bases between. The CDR3 reads CASSQGARSGELFF. Written as DNA, the CDR3 is TGTGCCAGCAGCCAAGGGGCTAGGTCCGGGGAGCTGTTTTTT.

The chain links TRBV10-3 to TRBJ2-7; a possible D gene is TRBD1 (10 bases). The CDR3 is 14 residues long. CDR1 and CDR2 (germline): ENHRY, SYGVKD. V gave up 6 bases and J gave up 6 bases, with 18 bases separating them. The chain's CDR3 is CAISAGGTGVEQYF. The DNA of the CDR3 is TGTGCCATCAGCGCGGGGGGGACAGGGGTCGAGCAGTACTTC.

This sequence joins TRBV9 and TRBJ2-3; D might be TRBD1 (5 bases). This CDR3 region has 14 residues. V dropped 4 bases and J dropped 0 bases, with 9 bases sitting between them. Germline V CDR1 and CDR2: SGDLS, YYNGEE. CDR3 sequence (DNA): TGTGCCAGCAGCCCGCGACAGAGCACAGATACGCAGTATTTT. Translation gives CASSPRQSTDTQYF. Based on the CDR3 plus reference TRBV9 and TRBJ2-3, the full variable domain is DSGVTQTPKHLITATGQRVTLRCSPRSGDLSVYWYQQSLDQGLQFLIQYYNGEERAKGNILERFSAQQFPDLHSELNLSSLELGDSALYFCASSPRQSTDTQYFGPGTRLTVL.

V gene TRBV5-1 combines with J gene TRBJ2-5, with a weak D call TRBD2 (5 bases). This CDR3 contains 13 residues. V dropped 6 bases and J dropped 1 base, with 10 bases sitting between them. CDR1 is SGHRS, CDR2 YFSETQ, per germline. DNA of the CDR3: TGCGCCAGCACCCCGACTACCCAAGAGACCCAGTACTTC. Protein sequence: CASTPTTQETQYF.

The chain combines TRBV3-1 (or the pseudogene TRBV3-2) with TRBJ1-5; D is uncertain. Trimming shortened V by 4 bases and J by 6 bases, and 10 bases separated the two germline ends. Germline V CDR1 and CDR2: LGHDT, YNNKEL (reference sequence). The CDR3 spans 13 residues. In nucleotides, the CDR3 is TGTGCCAGCAGCCTCAAGGAGGGTCAGCCCCAGCATTTT. Amino acids: CASSLKEGQPQHF.

The chain is built from TRBV9 and TRBJ1-5, with D possibly TRBD1 on 5 matching bases. This CDR3 region has 14 residues. Germline loops: CDR1 SGDLS, CDR2 YYNGEE. With 0 bases removed from V and 5 bases from J, the gap between germline ends came to 9 bases. The CDR3 sequence: CASSVGGKDQPQHF. The CDR3 region has the DNA TGTGCCAGCAGCGTAGGGGGCAAGGATCAGCCCCAGCATTTT.

J is TRBJ2-7 and V is TRBV27; 8 nucleotides match TRBD2. The V gene's germline CDR1 is MNHEY and CDR2 SMNVEV (reference sequence). V lost 9 bases to trimming and J lost 0 bases; unmatched junction nucleotides: 7. The CDR3 extends over 14 amino acids. CDR3 DNA sequence: TGTGCCAGTTCGAGCGGGGGCACCTCCTACGAGCAGTACTTC. As protein: CASSSGGTSYEQYF.

V usage is TRBV18 and J usage is TRBJ2-1, with a possible D match to TRBD2 (6 bases). V was pared by 3 bases and J by 10 bases, with 13 bases between. CDR1 and CDR2 from the germline V gene are KGHSH and LQKENI. CDR3 length: 13 amino acids. The CDR3 region is CASSPPGGMEQFF. CDR3 in DNA: TGTGCCAGCTCACCCCCAGGAGGGATGGAGCAGTTCTTC. The entire variable domain, with the rest obtained from reference TRBV18 and TRBJ2-1, is as follows: NAGVMQNPRHLVRRRGQEARLRCSPMKGHSHVYWYRQLPEEGLKFMVYLQKENIIDESGMPKERFSAEFPKEGPSILRIQQVVRGDSAAYFCASSPPGGMEQFFGPGTRLTVL.

This chain joins TRBV21-1 and TRBJ2-4; TRBD2, the table's D call, lacks a check against the DNA. TRBV21-1 is a pseudogene. The CDR3 totals 15 residues. The CDR3 DNA follows: TGTGCCAGCAGCGCTCCGGGTCTCCATAGAAACATTCAGTACTTC. Protein sequence: CASSAPGLHRNIQYF.